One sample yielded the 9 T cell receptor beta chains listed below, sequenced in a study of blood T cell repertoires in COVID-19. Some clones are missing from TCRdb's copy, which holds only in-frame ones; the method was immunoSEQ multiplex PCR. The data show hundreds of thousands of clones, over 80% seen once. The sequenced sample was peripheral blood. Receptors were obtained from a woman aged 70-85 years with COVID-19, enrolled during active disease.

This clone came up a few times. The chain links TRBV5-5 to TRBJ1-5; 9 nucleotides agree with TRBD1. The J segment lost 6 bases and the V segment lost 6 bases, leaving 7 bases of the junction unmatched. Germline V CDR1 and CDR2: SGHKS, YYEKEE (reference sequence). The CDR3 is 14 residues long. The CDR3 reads CASMRTGAGQPQHF. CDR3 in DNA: TGTGCCAGCATGCGGACAGGGGCGGGTCAGCCCCAGCATTTT.

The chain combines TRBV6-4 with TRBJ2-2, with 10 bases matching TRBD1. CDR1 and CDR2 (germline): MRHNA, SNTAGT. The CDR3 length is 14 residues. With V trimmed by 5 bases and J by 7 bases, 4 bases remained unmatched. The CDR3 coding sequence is TGTGCCAGCAGTCGGGACAGGGGTAACGGGGAGCTGTTTTTT. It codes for CASSRDRGNGELFF.

CDR3 sequence (DNA): TGTGCCAGCAGCCGCGGCGGTGAAGCTTTCTTT. This encodes CASSRGGEAFF. This chain joins TRBV6-6 and TRBJ1-1, with no clear D. There are 11 residues in the CDR3. CDR1 is MNHNY, CDR2 SVGAGI, per germline (reference sequence). V gave up 6 bases and J gave up 7 bases, with 9 bases separating them.

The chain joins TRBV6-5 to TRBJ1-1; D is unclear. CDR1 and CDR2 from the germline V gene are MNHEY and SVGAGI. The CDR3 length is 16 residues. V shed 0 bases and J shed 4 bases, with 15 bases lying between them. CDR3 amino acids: CASSYSKEPRFTEAFF. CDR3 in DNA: TGTGCCAGCAGTTACTCGAAGGAGCCTCGGTTCACTGAAGCTTTCTTT.

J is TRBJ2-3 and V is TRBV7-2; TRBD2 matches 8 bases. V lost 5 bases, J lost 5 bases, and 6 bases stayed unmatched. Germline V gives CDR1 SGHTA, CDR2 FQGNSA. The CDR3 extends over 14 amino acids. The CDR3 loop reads CASSPGLVVDTQYF. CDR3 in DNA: TGTGCCAGCAGCCCGGGACTAGTCGTAGATACGCAGTATTTT.

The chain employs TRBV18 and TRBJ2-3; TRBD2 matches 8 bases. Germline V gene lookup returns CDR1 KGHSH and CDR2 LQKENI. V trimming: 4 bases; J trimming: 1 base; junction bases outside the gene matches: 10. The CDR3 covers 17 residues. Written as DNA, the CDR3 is TGTGCCAGCTCACTAAATAGCGGGAAAACGGGCACAGATACGCAGTATTTT. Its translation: CASSLNSGKTGTDTQYF.

CDR3 in amino acids: CASSLGGGLLSPLHF. CDR3 sequence (DNA): TGTGCCAGCAGCTTGGGTGGGGGCCTGCTTTCACCCCTCCACTTT. The rearrangement joins TRBV5-4 to TRBJ1-6, with D maybe TRBD1 (6 bases). The CDR3 consists of 15 residues. V lost 0 bases and J 9 bases, leaving 13 bases between the germline ends. CDR1 and CDR2 from the germline V gene are SGHNT and YYREEE (reference sequence).

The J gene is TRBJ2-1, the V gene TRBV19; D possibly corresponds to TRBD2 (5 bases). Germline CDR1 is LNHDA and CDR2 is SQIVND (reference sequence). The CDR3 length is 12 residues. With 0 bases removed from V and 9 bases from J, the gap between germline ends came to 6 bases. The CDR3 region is CASSIEGSEQFF. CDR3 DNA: TGTGCCAGTAGTATAGAAGGGAGTGAGCAGTTCTTC.

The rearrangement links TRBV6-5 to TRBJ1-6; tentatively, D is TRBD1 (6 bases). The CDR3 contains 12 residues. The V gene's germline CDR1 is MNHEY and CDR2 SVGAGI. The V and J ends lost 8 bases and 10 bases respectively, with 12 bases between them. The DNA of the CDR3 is TGTGCCAGCGGACAGCCGGGGTCACCCCTCCACTTT. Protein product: CASGQPGSPLHF.